This T cell receptor (beta chain) came from a study of blood T cells in healthy people across ages. Findings and limits, study-wide: Age brought a roughly linear fall in TCR beta diversity measured per million T cells. Naive CD4+ cell counts and diversity both ran higher in long-lived than in aged donors.

A second PCR, run for about 7 to 11 cycles, used a sample-barcoded 5' primer plus a J-beta primer mix. A single record per CDR3 protein comes from TCRdb applying MiXCR to the 5' RACE reads. The table records 650,000 to 800,000 distinct CDR3 sequences, roughly 44% of them present only once. Concerning this clonotype: The antigen is not known. Its ends do not fully match the called genes, so a read error is possible.

Extracted total RNA amounted to at least 6 micrograms for each sample. Germline-derived CDR1 and CDR2 are SEHNR and FQNEAQ (reference sequence). The CDR3 runs to 15 residues. The source is a man in his 60s in good health. This chain uses TRBV7-9 with TRBJ2-5, with a possible D match to TRBD1 (5 bases). The assigned J gene may be wrong: the sequence end matches TRBJ2-7 better. Material: blood. The CDR3 DNA reads as TGTTCCAGCAGCTCCGTGTCAGAGACAGTTTACGAGCAGTACTTC. The encoded protein is CSSSSVSETVYEQYF.